This T cell receptor (beta chain) originates from a study of cytomegalovirus exposure and HLA in healthy donors. The PCR employed 60 Vbeta primers together with 13 Jbeta primers. Profiling relied on immunoSEQ multiplex PCR, and the TCRdb table lists in-frame clones only, not all of them. This table holds 90,000 to 150,000 clones, roughly 80% found once. The V gene lost 3 bases and the J gene lost 3 bases, with 12 bases spanning the gap. Germline loops: CDR1 KGHSH, CDR2 LQKENI. CDR3 size: 14 residues. The TCR was taken from a woman under 40 in good health and CMV-seropositive. The chain couples TRBV18 to TRBJ2-7, with D possibly TRBD1 on 6 matching bases. Sample: PBMCs. The CDR3 is CASSPTGRVYEQYF. The CDR3 DNA is TGTGCCAGCTCACCGACAGGTAGAGTCTACGAGCAGTACTTC.